This T cell receptor (beta chain) was profiled in a study of T-cell reconstitution after alpha-beta-depleted transplantation in children. Germline values: CDR1 SQVTM, CDR2 ANQGSEA. The CDR3 is 10 amino acids. V lost 6 bases and J 5 bases, leaving 7 bases between the germline ends. Preparation of the TCRbeta library was carried out with unique molecular identifiers. TCRdb reprocessed the PCR reads via MiXCR and lists one record per CDR3 protein. The table records 600,000 to 700,000 distinct CDR3 sequences, approximately 15% of them present only once. This clonotype was observed many times. The source of this sequence is a human donor who donated a stem cell graft to a child with acute myeloid leukemia. This chain uses TRBV29-1 with TRBJ2-5, with no clear D. This specimen consisted of PBMCs from the stem cell graft donor, obtained from the stem cell graft. DNA of the CDR3: TGCAGCGTCCTTGGGGAGACCCAGTACTTC. It is translated as CSVLGETQYF.